A single T cell receptor beta chain is shown here with its context. No antigen is known for it. This sample is drawn from a study of Ad26.COV2.S vaccination and SARS-CoV-2 variants. The protocol was immunoSEQ multiplex PCR, while the TCRdb copy is restricted to in-frame clones and leaves out a portion. The profile shows 350,000 to 450,000 clones, about 92% of them singletons. Study-level results: After vaccination, substantial breadth of spike-specific CD8+ and CD4+ responses was reported. The placebo group had lower spike-specific TCR breadth than the vaccine recipients did.

The sample was peripheral blood, taken after recovery from COVID-19. This sequence originates from a human donor who had recovered from COVID-19.

In DNA, the CDR3 is TGTGCCAGCAGTGAAAGAGGGACTAGCGGGATGTGGGTTGAGCAGTTCTTC. Its translation is CASSERGTSGMWVEQFF. This chain connects TRBV6-1 to TRBJ2-1; TRBD2 matches at 13 bases. V was pared by 2 bases and J by 9 bases, with 10 bases of the junction left unmatched. CDR3 size: 17 residues. Germline loops: CDR1 MNHNS, CDR2 SASEGT.